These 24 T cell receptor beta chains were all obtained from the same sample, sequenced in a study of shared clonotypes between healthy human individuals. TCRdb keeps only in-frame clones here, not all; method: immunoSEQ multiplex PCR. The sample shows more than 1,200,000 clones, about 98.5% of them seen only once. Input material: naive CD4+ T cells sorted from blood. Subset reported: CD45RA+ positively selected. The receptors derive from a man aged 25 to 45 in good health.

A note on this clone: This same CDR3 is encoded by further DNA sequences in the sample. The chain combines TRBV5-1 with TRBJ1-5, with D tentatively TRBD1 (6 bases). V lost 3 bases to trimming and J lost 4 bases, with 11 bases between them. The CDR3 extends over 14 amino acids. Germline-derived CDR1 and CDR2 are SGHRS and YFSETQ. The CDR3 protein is CASSSGQPNQPQHF. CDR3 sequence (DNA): TGCGCCAGCAGCTCTGGACAGCCGAATCAGCCCCAGCATTTT. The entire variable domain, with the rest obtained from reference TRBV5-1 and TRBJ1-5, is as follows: KAGVTQTPRYLIKTRGQQVTLSCSPISGHRSVSWYQQTPGQGLQFLFEYFSETQRNKGNFPGRFSGRQFSNSRSEMNVSTLELGDSALYLCASSSGQPNQPQHFGDGTRLSIL.

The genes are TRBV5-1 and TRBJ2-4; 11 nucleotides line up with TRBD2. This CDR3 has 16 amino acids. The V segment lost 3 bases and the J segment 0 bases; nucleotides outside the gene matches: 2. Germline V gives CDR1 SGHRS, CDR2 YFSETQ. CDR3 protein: CASSSLAGVAKNIQYF. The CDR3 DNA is TGCGCCAGCAGCTCACTAGCGGGGGTAGCCAAAAACATTCAGTACTTC.

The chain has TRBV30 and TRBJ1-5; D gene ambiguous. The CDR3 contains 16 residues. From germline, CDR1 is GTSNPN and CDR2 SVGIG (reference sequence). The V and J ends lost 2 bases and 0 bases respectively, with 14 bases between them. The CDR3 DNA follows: TGTGCCTGGAGTCCCTTCGGTCGATATAGCAATCAGCCCCAGCATTTT. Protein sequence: CAWSPFGRYSNQPQHF. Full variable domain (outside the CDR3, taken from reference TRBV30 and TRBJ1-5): SQTIHQWPATLVQPVGSPLSLECTVEGTSNPNLYWYRQAAGRGLQLLFYSVGIGQISSEVPQNLSASRPQDRQFILSSKKLLLSDSGFYLCAWSPFGRYSNQPQHFGDGTRLSIL.

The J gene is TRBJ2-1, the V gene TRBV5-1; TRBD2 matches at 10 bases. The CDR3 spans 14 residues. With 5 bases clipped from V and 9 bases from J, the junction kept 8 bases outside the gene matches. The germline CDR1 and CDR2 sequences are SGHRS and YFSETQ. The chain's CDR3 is CASRSGRVRVEQFF. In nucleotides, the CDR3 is TGCGCCAGCAGAAGCGGGAGGGTAAGGGTTGAGCAGTTCTTC.

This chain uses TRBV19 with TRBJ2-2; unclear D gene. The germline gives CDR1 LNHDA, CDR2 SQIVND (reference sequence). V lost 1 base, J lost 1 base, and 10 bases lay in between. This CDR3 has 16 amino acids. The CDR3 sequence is CASSIASSGNTGELFF. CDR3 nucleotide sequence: TGTGCCAGTAGTATAGCGTCATCAGGGAACACCGGGGAGCTGTTTTTT.

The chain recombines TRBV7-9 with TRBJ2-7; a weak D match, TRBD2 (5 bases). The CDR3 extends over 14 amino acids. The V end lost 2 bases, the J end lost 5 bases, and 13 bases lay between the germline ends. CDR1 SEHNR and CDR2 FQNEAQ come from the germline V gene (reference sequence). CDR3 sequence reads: CASSLSASRDEQYF. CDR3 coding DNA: TGTGCCAGCAGCTTATCGGCTAGCCGCGACGAGCAGTACTTC.

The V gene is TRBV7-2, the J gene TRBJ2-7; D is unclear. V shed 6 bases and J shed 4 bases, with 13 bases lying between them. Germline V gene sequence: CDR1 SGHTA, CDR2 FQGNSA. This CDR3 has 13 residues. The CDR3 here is CASRAPPTYEQYF. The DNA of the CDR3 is TGTGCCAGCAGGGCTCCCCCCACTTACGAGCAGTACTTC.

The CDR3 is CASSPQMMDYGYTF. In nucleotides, the CDR3 is TGTGCCAGCTCACCACAAATGATGGACTATGGCTACACCTTC. The gene calls are TRBV18 and TRBJ1-2; no reliable D call. The CDR3 contains 14 residues. V dropped 1 base and J dropped 3 bases, with 9 bases sitting between them. CDR1 and CDR2 (germline): KGHSH, LQKENI.

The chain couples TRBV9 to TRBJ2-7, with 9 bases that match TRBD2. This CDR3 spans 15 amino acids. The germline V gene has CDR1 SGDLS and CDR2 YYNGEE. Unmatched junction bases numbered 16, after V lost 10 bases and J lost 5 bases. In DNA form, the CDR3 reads TGTGCCGCCCGGTGGAAGGCGCGGGAGGGTCACGAGCAGTACTTC. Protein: CAARWKAREGHEQYF.

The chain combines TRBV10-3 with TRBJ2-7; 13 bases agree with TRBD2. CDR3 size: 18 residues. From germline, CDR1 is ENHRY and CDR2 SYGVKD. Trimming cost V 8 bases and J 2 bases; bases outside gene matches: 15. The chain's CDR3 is CAIESGLAGEGGPYEQYF. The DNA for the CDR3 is TGTGCCATCGAGAGCGGACTAGCGGGAGAGGGGGGGCCCTACGAGCAGTACTTC.

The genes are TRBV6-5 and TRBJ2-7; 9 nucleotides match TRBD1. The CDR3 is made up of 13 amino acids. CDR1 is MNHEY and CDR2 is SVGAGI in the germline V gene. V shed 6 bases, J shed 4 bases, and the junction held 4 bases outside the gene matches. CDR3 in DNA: TGTGCCAGCAGGCGGGACAGGGAATACGAGCAGTACTTC. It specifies CASRRDREYEQYF.

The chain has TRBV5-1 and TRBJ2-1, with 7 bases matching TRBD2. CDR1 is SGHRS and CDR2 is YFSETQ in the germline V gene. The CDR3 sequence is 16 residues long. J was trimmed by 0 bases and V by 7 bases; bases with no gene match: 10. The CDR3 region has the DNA TGCGCCAGCCGACTTACAGGCGGGAGCTCCTACAATGAGCAGTTCTTC. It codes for CASRLTGGSSYNEQFF. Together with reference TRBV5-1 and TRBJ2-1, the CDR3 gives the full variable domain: KAGVTQTPRYLIKTRGQQVTLSCSPISGHRSVSWYQQTPGQGLQFLFEYFSETQRNKGNFPGRFSGRQFSNSRSEMNVSTLELGDSALYLCASRLTGGSSYNEQFFGPGTRLTVL.

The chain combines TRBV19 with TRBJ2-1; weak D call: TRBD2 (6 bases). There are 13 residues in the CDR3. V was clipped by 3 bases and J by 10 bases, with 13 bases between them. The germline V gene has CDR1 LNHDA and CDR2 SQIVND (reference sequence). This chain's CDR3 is CASSILSGLEQFF. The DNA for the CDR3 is TGTGCCAGTAGTATTCTCTCGGGACTGGAGCAGTTCTTC.

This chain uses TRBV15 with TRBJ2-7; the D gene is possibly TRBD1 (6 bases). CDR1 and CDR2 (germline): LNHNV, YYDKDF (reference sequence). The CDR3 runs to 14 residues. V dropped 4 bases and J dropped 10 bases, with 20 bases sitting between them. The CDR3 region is CATSNPDRPFLQYF. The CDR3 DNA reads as TGTGCCACCAGCAACCCAGACAGGCCCTTTCTACAGTACTTC. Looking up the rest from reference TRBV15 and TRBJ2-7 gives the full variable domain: DAMVIQNPRYQVTQFGKPVTLSCSQTLNHNVMYWYQQKSSQAPKLLFHYYDKDFNNEADTPDNFQSRRPNTSFCFLDIRSPGLGDTAMYLCATSNPDRPFLQYFGPGTRLTVT.

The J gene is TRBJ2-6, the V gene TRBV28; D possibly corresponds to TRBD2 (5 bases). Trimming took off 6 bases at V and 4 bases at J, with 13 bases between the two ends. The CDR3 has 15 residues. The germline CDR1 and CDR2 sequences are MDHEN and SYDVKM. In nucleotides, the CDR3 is TGTGCCAGCAGCCCCGCGGGCTCCGGGGCCAACGTCCTGACTTTC. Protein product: CASSPAGSGANVLTF. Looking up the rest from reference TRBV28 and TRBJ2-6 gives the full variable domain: DVKVTQSSRYLVKRTGEKVFLECVQDMDHENMFWYRQDPGLGLRLIYFSYDVKMKEKGDIPEGYSVSREKKERFSLILESASTNQTSMYLCASSPAGSGANVLTFGAGSRLTVL.

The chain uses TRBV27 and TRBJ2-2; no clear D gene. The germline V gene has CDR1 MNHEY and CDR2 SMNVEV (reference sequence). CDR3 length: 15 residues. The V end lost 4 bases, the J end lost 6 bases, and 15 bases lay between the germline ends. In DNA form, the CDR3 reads TGTGCCAGCAGTTCCCGTGGGCCTTGGGCCGGGGAGCTGTTTTTT. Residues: CASSSRGPWAGELFF.

The CDR3 sequence is CASSLGMVGQGDYGYTF. CDR3 bases: TGTGCCAGCAGCTTAGGGATGGTGGGACAGGGAGACTATGGCTACACCTTC. This chain connects TRBV7-9 to TRBJ1-2; 9 positions match TRBD1. From germline, CDR1 is SEHNR and CDR2 FQNEAQ (reference sequence). The CDR3 consists of 17 residues. Trimming at V came to 1 base and at J to 3 bases, leaving 9 bases not matched to a gene.

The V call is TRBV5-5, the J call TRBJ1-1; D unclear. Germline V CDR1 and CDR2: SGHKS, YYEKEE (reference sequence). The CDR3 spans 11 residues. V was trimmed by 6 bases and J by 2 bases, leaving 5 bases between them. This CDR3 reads CASNLNTEAFF. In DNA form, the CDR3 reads TGTGCCAGCAACCTTAACACTGAAGCTTTCTTT.

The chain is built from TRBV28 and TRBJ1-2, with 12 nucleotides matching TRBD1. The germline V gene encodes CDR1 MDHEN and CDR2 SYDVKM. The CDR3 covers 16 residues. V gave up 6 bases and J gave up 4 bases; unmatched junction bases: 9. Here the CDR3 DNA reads TGTGCCAGCAGAACCTCCGGGACAGGGGGCTTCTATGGCTACACCTTC. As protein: CASRTSGTGGFYGYTF.

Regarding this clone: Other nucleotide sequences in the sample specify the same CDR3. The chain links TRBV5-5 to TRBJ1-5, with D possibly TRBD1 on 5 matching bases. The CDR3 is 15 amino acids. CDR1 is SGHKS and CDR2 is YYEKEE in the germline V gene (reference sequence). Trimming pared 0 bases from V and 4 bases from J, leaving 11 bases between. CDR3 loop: CASSLGGLRNQPQHF. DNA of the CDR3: TGTGCCAGCAGCTTGGGGGGCCTAAGAAATCAGCCCCAGCATTTT.

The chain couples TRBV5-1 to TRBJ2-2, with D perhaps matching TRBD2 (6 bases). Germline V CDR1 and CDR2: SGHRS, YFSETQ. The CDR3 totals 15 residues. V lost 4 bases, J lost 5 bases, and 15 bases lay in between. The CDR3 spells CASSGGTPPTGELFF. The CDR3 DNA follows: TGCGCCAGCAGCGGTGGGACTCCACCAACCGGGGAGCTGTTTTTT.

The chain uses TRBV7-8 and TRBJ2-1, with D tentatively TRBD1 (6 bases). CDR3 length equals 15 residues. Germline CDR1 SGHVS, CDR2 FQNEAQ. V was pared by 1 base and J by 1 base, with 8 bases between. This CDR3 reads CASSLEQGSYNEQFF. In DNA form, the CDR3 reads TGTGCCAGCAGCTTAGAACAGGGTTCCTACAATGAGCAGTTCTTC.

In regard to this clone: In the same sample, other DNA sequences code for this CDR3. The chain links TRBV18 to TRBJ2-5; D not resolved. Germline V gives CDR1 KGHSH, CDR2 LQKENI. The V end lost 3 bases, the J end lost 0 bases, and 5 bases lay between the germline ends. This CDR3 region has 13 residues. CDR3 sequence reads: CASSPPDQETQYF. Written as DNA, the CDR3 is TGTGCCAGCTCACCTCCCGACCAAGAGACCCAGTACTTC.

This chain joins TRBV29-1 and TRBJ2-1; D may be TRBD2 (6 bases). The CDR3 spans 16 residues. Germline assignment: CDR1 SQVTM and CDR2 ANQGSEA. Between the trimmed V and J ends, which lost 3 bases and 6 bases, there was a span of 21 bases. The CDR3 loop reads CSVEVEPGLTLNEQFF. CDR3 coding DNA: TGCAGCGTTGAGGTTGAGCCGGGACTGACCCTCAATGAGCAGTTCTTC.